This TCR beta chain was retrieved from a study of T-cell reconstitution after alpha-beta-depleted transplantation in children. Remarks on this clonotype: A much larger clonotype is one base distant, so this may be a read error. The conserved final phenylalanine or tryptophan is absent from the CDR3, which likely points to a read error.

Per germline, CDR1 DFQATT and CDR2 SNEGSKA (reference sequence). The ends lost 5 bases at V and 5 bases at J; junction bases unmatched: 7. The CDR3 spans 14 residues. Library preparation (for TCRbeta) was performed with unique molecular identifiers. TCRdb analysed the PCR reads with MiXCR anew, one entry per CDR3 protein. There are about 370,000 distinct CDR3 sequences in the sample; around 21% occur only once, and around 4% lies in the top ten. Sample: PBMCs from the stem cell graft donor, taken from the stem cell graft. The V gene is TRBV20-1, the J gene TRBJ2-5; 11 nucleotides line up with TRBD1. The clonotype was recovered from a human donor who donated a stem cell graft to a child with acute myeloid leukemia. The CDR3 nucleotides read TGCAGTGCTCTCCGGGACAGGGGGACGGAGACCCAGTACGTC. This gives the protein CSALRDRGTETQYV.